Reported below is one T cell receptor beta chain. What it binds is not known. Trimming took 2 bases from V and 4 from J; bases not matched to a gene: 12. The CDR3 totals 17 residues. The germline V gene has CDR1 SGDLS and CDR2 YYNGEE. This specimen belongs to a study of T cell clonotyping in hematopoietic cell transplantation. General observations from the study: Recipient TCR diversity dropped after transplant; expanded clonotypes rose from day 30 to 180. Few recipient clonotypes overlapped donors; over 97% were de novo at given depth. No sorting was done, leaving CD4 and CD8 contributions mixed.

Sequenced by immunoSEQ multiplex PCR; TCRdb stores in-frame clones only, minus some. The sample holds approximately 44,000 clones, nearly 97% seen once. The sequencing input was peripheral blood mononuclear cells. This sequence originates from a man in his thirties or forties in good health. Some clones in this sample may be carry-over from other donors' samples. This chain links TRBV9 with TRBJ2-1; 7 bases match TRBD2. CDR3 sequence: CASSVPKDPGGYNEQFF. The CDR3 DNA reads as TGTGCCAGCAGCGTCCCGAAAGACCCGGGGGGATACAATGAGCAGTTCTTC.